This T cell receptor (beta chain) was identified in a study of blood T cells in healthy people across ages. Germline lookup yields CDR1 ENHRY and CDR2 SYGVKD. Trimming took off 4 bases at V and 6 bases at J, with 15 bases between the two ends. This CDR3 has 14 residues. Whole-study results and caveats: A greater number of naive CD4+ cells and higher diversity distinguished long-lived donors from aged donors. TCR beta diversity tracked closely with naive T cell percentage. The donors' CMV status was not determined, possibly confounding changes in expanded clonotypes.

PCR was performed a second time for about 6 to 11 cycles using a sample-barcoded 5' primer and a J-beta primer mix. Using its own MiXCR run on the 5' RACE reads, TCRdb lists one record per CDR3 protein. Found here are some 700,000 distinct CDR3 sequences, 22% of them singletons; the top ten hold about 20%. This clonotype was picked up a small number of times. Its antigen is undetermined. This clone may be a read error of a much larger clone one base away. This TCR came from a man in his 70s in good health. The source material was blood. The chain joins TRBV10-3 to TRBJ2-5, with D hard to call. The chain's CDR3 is CAISVGGQQKTQYF. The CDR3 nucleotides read TGTGCCATCAGTGTCGGCGGTCAGCAAAAGACCCAGTACTTC.